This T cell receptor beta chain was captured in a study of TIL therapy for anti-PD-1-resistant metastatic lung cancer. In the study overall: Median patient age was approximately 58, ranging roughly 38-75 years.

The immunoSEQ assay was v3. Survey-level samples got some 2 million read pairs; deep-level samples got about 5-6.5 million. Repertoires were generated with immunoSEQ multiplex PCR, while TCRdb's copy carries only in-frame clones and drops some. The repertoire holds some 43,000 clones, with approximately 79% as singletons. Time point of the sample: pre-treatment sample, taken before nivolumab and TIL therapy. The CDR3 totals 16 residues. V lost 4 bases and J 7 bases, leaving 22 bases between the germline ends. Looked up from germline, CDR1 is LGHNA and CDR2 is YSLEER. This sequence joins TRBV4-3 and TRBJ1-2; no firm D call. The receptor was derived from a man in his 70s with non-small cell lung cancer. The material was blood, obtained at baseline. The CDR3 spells CASSPEGWVSVSGYTF. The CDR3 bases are TGCGCCAGCAGCCCAGAAGGGTGGGTTTCAGTGTCTGGCTACACCTTC.